This T cell receptor (beta chain) was retrieved from a study of CD8 T cells in ankylosing spondylitis. In this sample, this clonotype turned up many times. Its antigen is unknown. Generation of TCR beta libraries employed quantitative 5'-RACE incorporating molecular barcodes. TCRdb recomputed calls from the 5' RACE reads with MiXCR, one row per CDR3 protein. The sample yields under 300,000 distinct CDR3 sequences, approximately 9% seen once. Overall study results and limits: Typical of ankylosing spondylitis blood, it appeared, was a TCR beta motif of roughly eight highly homologous variants. Disease-associated clones were reportedly significantly overrepresented in matched ankylosing spondylitis synovial fluid.

Germline assignment: CDR1 LGHDT and CDR2 YNNKEL (reference sequence). The ends lost 4 bases at V and 2 bases at J; junction bases unmatched: 6. The CDR3 is 16 residues long. The sequenced material came from blood, either unsorted or a sorted T cell fraction (not recorded which). The receptor's source is a male donor with ankylosing spondylitis or in good health (not recorded which). V usage is TRBV3-1 and J usage is TRBJ2-3; 10 bases fit TRBD2. CDR3 loop: CASSLSSGGHTDTQYF. DNA of the CDR3: TGTGCCAGCAGCCTTAGTAGCGGGGGGCACACAGATACGCAGTATTTT.